The sequence of this T cell receptor beta chain was determined in a study of CD8 T cells in Susac syndrome. The CDR3 contains 16 residues. J lost 5 bases, V lost 0 bases, and 8 bases had no gene match. The germline gives CDR1 GTSNPN, CDR2 SVGIG (reference sequence). RNA totalling roughly 0.5 to 1 ug underwent reverse transcription with random hexamers. In TCRdb, the immunoSEQ multiplex PCR reads were re-called with MiXCR into one record per CDR3 protein. The table shows approximately 110,000 distinct CDR3 sequences, with around 94% occurring only once. The sequence came from a human donor in good health. The chain joins TRBV30 to TRBJ2-2, with 8 bases identical to TRBD1. The sequencing sample was made of CD4+ T cells from PBMCs. The CDR3 DNA sequence: TGTGCCTGGAGTGTCGGCAGGGGGCGATGGACCGGGGAGCTGTTTTTT. It translates to CAWSVGRGRWTGELFF.